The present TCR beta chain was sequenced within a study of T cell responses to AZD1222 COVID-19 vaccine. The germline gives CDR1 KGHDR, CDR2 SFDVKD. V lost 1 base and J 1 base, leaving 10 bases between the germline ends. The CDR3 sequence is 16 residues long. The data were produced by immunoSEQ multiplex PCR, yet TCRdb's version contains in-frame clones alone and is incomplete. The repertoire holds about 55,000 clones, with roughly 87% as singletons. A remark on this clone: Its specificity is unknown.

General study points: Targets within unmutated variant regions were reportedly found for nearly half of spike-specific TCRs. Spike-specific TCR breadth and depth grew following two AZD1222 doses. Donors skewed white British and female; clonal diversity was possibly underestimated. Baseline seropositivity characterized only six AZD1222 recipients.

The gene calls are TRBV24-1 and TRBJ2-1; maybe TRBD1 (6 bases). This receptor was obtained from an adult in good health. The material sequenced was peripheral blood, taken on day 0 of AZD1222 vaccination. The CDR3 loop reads CATSDFQGSSYNEQFF. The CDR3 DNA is TGTGCCACCAGTGATTTTCAGGGGTCATCCTACAATGAGCAGTTCTTC.